This T cell receptor (beta chain) emerged from a study of T cell responses to AZD1222 COVID-19 vaccine. Points from the study as a whole: Sampled repertoires all dated from after the peak T cell response. White British ancestry dominated among donors, who included more females, and clonal diversity was possibly underestimated. Vaccine-associated CD4 TCRs ranged over spike, dominating at 160-218 and 743-854. Nearly half of the spike-specific TCRs reportedly recognize variant regions that carry no mutations.

Repertoires were generated with immunoSEQ multiplex PCR, while TCRdb's copy carries only in-frame clones and drops some. The top ten clones hold approximately 5.4% of a sample with about 140,000 clones, roughly 92% of them seen once. To note about this clone: Its antigen is currently unknown.

The CDR3 has 15 amino acids. V was pared by 4 bases and J by 3 bases, with 5 bases of the junction left unmatched. The V gene's germline CDR1 is KGHDR and CDR2 SFDVKD. This sequence originates from an adult in good health. Source: peripheral blood, taken on day 0 of AZD1222 vaccination. The chain links TRBV24-1 to TRBJ1-5, with 7 bases lining up with TRBD1. The CDR3 is CATSEAEGANQPQHF. CDR3 DNA sequence: TGTGCCACCAGTGAGGCCGAGGGGGCCAATCAGCCCCAGCATTTT.